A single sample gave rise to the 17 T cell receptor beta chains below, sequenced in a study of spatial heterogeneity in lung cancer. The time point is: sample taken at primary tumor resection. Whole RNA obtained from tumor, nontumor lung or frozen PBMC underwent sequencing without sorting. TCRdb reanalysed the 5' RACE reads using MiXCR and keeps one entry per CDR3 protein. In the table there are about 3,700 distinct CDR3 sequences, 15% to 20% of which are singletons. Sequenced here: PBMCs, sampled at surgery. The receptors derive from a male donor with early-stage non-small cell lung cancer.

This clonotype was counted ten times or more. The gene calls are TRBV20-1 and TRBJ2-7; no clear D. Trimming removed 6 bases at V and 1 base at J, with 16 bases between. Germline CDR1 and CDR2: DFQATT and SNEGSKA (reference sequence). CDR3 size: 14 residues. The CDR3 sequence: CSARLGSASYEQYF. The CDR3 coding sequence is TGCAGTGCCAGACTGGGGTCGGCTTCCTACGAGCAGTACTTC.

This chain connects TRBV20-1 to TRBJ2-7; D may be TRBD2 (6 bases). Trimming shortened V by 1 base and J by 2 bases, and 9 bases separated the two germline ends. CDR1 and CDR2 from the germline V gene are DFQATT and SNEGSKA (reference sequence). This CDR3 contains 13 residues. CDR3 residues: CSARGGVTYEQYF. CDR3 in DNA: TGCAGTGCTAGAGGGGGGGTGACCTACGAGCAGTACTTC.

CDR3 coding DNA: TGTGCCAGCAGCTTAGGATCGTTCACAGATACGCAGTATTTT. Its translation: CASSLGSFTDTQYF. The gene calls are TRBV7-3 and TRBJ2-3; D remains unclear. Germline CDR1 reads SGHTA; CDR2 reads FQGTGA. The CDR3 has 14 residues. Trimming took off 2 bases at V and 2 bases at J, with 8 bases between the two ends.

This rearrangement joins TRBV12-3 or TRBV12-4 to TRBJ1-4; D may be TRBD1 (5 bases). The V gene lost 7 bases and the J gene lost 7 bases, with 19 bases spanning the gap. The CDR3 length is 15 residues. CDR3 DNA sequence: TGTGCCAGCACTTTCGGGTATAGGGGAGCTGAAAAACTGTTTTTT. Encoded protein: CASTFGYRGAEKLFF.

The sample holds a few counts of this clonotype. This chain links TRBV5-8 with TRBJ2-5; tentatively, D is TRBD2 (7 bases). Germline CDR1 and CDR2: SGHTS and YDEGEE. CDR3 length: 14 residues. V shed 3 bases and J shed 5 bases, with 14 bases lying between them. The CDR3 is CASSWGGPWETQYF. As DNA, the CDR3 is TGTGCCAGCAGCTGGGGGGGGCCCTGGGAGACCCAGTACTTC.

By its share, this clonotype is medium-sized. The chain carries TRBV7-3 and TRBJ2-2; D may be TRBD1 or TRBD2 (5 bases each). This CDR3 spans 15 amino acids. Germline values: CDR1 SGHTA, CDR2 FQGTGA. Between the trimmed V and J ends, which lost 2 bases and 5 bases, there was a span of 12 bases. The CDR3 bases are TGTGCCAGCAGCTTATTAACGGGACGGACCGGGGAGCTGTTTTTT. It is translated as CASSLLTGRTGELFF.

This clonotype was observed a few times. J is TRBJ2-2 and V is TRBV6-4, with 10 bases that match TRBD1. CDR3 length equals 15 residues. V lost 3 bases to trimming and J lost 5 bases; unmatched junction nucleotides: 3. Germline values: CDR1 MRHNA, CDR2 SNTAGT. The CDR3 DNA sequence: TGTGCCAGCAGTGAAGACAGGGGGCTTACCGGGGAGCTGTTTTTT. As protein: CASSEDRGLTGELFF.

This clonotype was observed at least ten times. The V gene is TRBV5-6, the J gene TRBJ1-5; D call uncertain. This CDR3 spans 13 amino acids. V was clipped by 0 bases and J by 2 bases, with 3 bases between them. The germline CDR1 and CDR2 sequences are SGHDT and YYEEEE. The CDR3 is CASSLGRNQPQHF. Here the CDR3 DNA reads TGTGCCAGCAGCTTGGGCCGCAATCAGCCCCAGCATTTT. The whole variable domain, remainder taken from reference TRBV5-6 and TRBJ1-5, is DAGVTQSPTHLIKTRGQQVTLRCSPKSGHDTVSWYQQALGQGPQFIFQYYEEEERQRGNFPDRFSGHQFPNYSSELNVNALLLGDSALYLCASSLGRNQPQHFGDGTRLSIL.

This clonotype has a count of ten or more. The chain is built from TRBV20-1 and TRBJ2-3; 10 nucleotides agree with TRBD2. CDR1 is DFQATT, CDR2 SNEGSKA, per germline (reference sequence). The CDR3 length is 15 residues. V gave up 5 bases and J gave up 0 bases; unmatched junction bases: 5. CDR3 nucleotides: TGCAGTGCTCGGACTAGCGGCACTAGCACAGATACGCAGTATTTT. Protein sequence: CSARTSGTSTDTQYF.

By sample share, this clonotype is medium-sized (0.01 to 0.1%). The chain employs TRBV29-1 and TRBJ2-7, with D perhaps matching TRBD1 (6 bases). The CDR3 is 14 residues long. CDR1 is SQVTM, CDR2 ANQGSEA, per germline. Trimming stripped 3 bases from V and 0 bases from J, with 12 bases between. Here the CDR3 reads CSVDKGQISYEQYF. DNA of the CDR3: TGCAGCGTTGATAAAGGACAGATCTCCTACGAGCAGTACTTC.

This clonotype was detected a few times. The chain's CDR3 is CASSRQLHTEAFF. In DNA form, the CDR3 reads TGTGCCAGCAGTCGGCAATTGCACACTGAAGCTTTCTTT. The genes are TRBV28 and TRBJ1-1, with no clear D. Per the germline V gene, CDR1 is MDHEN and CDR2 is SYDVKM. The CDR3 spans 13 residues. V dropped 5 bases and J dropped 3 bases, with 10 bases sitting between them.

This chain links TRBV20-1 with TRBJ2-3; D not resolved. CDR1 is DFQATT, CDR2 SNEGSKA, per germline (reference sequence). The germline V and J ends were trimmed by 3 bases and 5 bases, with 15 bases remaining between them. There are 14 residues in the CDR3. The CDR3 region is CSASSSPTIDTQYF. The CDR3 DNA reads TGCAGTGCTAGTTCGAGTCCAACTATAGATACGCAGTATTTT.

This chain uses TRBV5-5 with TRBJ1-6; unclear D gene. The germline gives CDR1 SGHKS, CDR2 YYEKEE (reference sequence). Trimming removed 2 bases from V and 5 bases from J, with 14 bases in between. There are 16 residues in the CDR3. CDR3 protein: CASSFTDSSHNSPLHF. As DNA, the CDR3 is TGTGCCAGCAGCTTTACAGACTCGTCCCATAATTCACCCCTCCACTTT.

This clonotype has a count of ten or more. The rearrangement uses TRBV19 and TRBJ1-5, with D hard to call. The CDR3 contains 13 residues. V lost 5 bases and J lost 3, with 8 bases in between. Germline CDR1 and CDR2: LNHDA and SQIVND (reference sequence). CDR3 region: CASSVLTNQPQHF. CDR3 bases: TGTGCCAGTAGTGTGCTAACCAATCAGCCCCAGCATTTT.

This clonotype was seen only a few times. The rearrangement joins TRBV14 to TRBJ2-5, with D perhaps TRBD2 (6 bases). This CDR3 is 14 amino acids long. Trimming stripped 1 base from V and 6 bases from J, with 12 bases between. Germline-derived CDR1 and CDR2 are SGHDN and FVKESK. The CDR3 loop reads CASSQVSSEKTQYF. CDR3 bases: TGTGCCAGCAGCCAAGTGTCTAGCGAAAAGACCCAGTACTTC.

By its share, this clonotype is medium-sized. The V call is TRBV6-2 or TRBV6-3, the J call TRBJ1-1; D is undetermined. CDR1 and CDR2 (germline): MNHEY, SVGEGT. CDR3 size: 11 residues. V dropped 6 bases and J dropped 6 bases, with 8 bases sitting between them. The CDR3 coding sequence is TGTGCCAGCAGCCAAGGAGCTGAAGCTTTCTTT. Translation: CASSQGAEAFF.

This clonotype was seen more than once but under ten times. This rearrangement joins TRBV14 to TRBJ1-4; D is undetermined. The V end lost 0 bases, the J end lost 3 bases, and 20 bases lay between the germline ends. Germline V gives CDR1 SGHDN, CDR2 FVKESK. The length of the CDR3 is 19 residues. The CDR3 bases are TGTGCCAGCAGCCAAGAGTTGGTTGGGTCTTCGTATGCTAATGAAAAACTGTTTTTT. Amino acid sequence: CASSQELVGSSYANEKLFF.